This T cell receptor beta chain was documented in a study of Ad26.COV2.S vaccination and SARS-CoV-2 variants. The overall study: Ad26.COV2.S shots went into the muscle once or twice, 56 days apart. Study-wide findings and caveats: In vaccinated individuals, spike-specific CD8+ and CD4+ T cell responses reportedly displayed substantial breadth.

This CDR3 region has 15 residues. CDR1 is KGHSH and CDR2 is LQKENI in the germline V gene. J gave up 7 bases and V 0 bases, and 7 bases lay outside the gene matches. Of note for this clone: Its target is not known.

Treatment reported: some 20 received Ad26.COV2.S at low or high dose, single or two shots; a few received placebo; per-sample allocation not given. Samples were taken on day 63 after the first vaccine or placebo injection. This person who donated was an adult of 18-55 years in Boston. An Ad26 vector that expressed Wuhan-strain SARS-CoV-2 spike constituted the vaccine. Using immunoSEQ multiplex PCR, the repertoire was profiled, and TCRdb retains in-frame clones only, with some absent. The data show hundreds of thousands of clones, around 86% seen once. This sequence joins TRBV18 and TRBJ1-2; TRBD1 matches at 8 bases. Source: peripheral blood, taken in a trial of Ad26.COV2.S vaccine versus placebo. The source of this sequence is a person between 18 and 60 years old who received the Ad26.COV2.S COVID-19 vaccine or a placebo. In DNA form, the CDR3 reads TGTGCCAGCTCACCACCCTCCAGGGGGCGGGCTGGCTACACCTTC. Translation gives CASSPPSRGRAGYTF.